Below are 28 T cell receptor beta chains sequenced from a single sample in a study of CD8 T cells in ankylosing spondylitis. MiXCR, run by TCRdb on the 5' RACE reads, gives a single entry per CDR3 protein. The table shows 750,000 to 850,000 distinct CDR3 sequences, with about an eighth occurring only once. Study results and caveats: For ankylosing spondylitis blood, a TCR beta motif of under 10 highly homologous variants appeared characteristic.

No antigen is known for these receptors. The material sequenced was blood, either unsorted or a sorted T cell fraction (not recorded which). All receptors derive from a male donor with ankylosing spondylitis.

The chain links TRBV5-1 to TRBJ1-1; D unresolved. V lost 0 bases and J 7 bases, leaving 7 bases between the germline ends. CDR3 length: 12 amino acids. Germline CDR1 reads SGHRS; CDR2 reads YFSETQ. Here the CDR3 DNA reads TGCGCCAGCAGCTTGGTGTTGGGTGAAGCTTTCTTT. It specifies CASSLVLGEAFF.

CDR3 bases: TGTGCCAGCAGAGCTACCTTTCGGAGCGGGTTCTACAATGAGCAGTTCTTC. Protein: CASRATFRSGFYNEQFF. The chain has TRBV2 and TRBJ2-1; the D gene is possibly TRBD2 (6 bases). Trimming left V 6 bases short and J 3 bases short, with 21 bases between. The germline gives CDR1 SNHLY, CDR2 FYNNEI. The CDR3 covers 17 residues. Based on the CDR3 plus reference TRBV2 and TRBJ2-1, the full variable domain is EPEVTQTPSHQVTQMGQEVILRCVPISNHLYFYWYRQILGQKVEFLVSFYNNEISEKSEIFDDQFSVERPDGSNFTLKIRSTKLEDSAMYFCASRATFRSGFYNEQFFGPGTRLTVL.

This clonotype has more than one count but fewer than ten. The V gene is TRBV6-6, the J gene TRBJ2-1, with unresolved D. V lost 10 bases and J lost 5, with 9 bases in between. The CDR3 is 11 residues long. Germline-derived CDR1 and CDR2 are MNHNY and SVGAGI (reference sequence). CDR3 nucleotide sequence: TGTGCCACCGTATTCGACAATGAGCAGTTCTTC. Amino acids: CATVFDNEQFF.

The V and J genes are TRBV2 and TRBJ1-1, with a weak D call TRBD1 (5 bases). The V and J ends lost 8 bases and 5 bases respectively, with 21 bases between them. The length of the CDR3 is 15 residues. Germline-derived CDR1 and CDR2 are SNHLY and FYNNEI. CDR3 amino acids: CASRGAVGGVTEAFF. CDR3 DNA: TGTGCCAGCCGAGGGGCAGTCGGGGGTGTTACTGAAGCTTTCTTT.

This clonotype was observed a few times. The genes are TRBV10-3 and TRBJ2-3, with 9 bases fitting TRBD1. The germline CDR1 and CDR2 sequences are ENHRY and SYGVKD. CDR3 length: 15 amino acids. V gave up 5 bases and J gave up 1 base; unmatched junction bases: 4. The CDR3 sequence: CAISPRTGGTDTQYF. In DNA, the CDR3 is TGTGCCATCAGTCCTAGGACAGGGGGCACAGATACGCAGTATTTT.

This chain connects TRBV11-3 to TRBJ2-2, with TRBD1 matching 7 bases. With V trimmed by 4 bases and J by 5 bases, 7 bases remained unmatched. In germline, CDR1 is SGHNT, CDR2 YENEEA. The CDR3 has 15 residues. CDR3 amino acids: CASSSGAGGTGELFF. The CDR3 region has the DNA TGTGCCAGCAGCTCCGGCGCAGGGGGTACCGGGGAGCTGTTTTTT.

This clonotype was seen a handful of times. This rearrangement joins TRBV5-1 to TRBJ2-6; no reliable D call. Germline lookup yields CDR1 SGHRS and CDR2 YFSETQ. V was pared by 2 bases and J by 0 bases, with 12 bases between. CDR3 length: 17 amino acids. CDR3 amino acids: CASSLGPTRSGANVLTF. CDR3 DNA sequence: TGCGCCAGCAGCTTAGGGCCCACCCGCTCTGGGGCCAACGTCCTGACTTTC.

The genes are TRBV5-1 and TRBJ1-4; TRBD1 matches at 10 bases. This CDR3 is built from 15 residues. V shed 3 bases, J shed 10 bases, and the junction held 9 bases outside the gene matches. CDR1 is SGHRS, CDR2 YFSETQ, per germline. CDR3 in amino acids: CASSSGTGVEGKLFF. The DNA of the CDR3 is TGCGCCAGCAGCTCCGGGACAGGGGTGGAAGGAAAACTGTTTTTT.

This chain connects TRBV5-6 to TRBJ2-1; 9 bases are shared with TRBD1. Losses at the gene ends were 1 base for V and 6 bases for J; bases not matched to a gene: 2. This CDR3 is built from 14 residues. In germline, CDR1 is SGHDT, CDR2 YYEEEE. CDR3 DNA: TGTGCCAGCAGCTTGCTACAGGGGGCCAATGAGCAGTTCTTC. Translation gives CASSLLQGANEQFF. The full variable domain, in which reference TRBV5-6 and TRBJ2-1 provide the parts outside the CDR3, is DAGVTQSPTHLIKTRGQQVTLRCSPKSGHDTVSWYQQALGQGPQFIFQYYEEEERQRGNFPDRFSGHQFPNYSSELNVNALLLGDSALYLCASSLLQGANEQFFGPGTRLTVL.

This clonotype showed up just a few times. The rearrangement uses TRBV20-1 and TRBJ2-3; D is unresolved. The length of the CDR3 is 14 residues. Trimming took off 2 bases at V and 4 bases at J, with 13 bases between the two ends. Germline V CDR1 and CDR2: DFQATT, SNEGSKA (reference sequence). CDR3 amino acids: CSARIRPDADTQYF. The CDR3 DNA is TGCAGTGCTAGAATCCGACCGGACGCAGATACGCAGTATTTT.

This chain's CDR3 is CSARAGIEQFF. CDR3 bases: TGCAGTGCTAGAGCAGGGATTGAGCAGTTCTTC. The rearrangement joins TRBV20-1 to TRBJ2-1, with a tentative D call TRBD1 (5 bases). CDR1 and CDR2 from the germline V gene are DFQATT and SNEGSKA (reference sequence). The CDR3 spans 11 residues. Trimming cost V 1 base and J 9 bases, with 7 bases left between them.

The J gene is TRBJ1-1, the V gene TRBV28; a weak D match, TRBD1 (5 bases). The CDR3 is made up of 13 amino acids. V lost 5 bases, J lost 2 bases, and 9 bases lay in between. Per the germline V gene, CDR1 is MDHEN and CDR2 is SYDVKM. CDR3 sequence (DNA): TGTGCCAGCAGTAGGACAATTAACACTGAAGCTTTCTTT. It encodes CASSRTINTEAFF.

The chain links TRBV20-1 to TRBJ2-5, with 8 bases matching TRBD2. The CDR3 length is 15 residues. The ends lost 5 bases at V and 2 bases at J; junction bases unmatched: 10. Germline V gene sequence: CDR1 DFQATT, CDR2 SNEGSKA (reference sequence). The CDR3 sequence: CSAGRPGLGQETQYF. CDR3 in DNA: TGCAGTGCTGGCCGCCCGGGACTAGGACAAGAGACCCAGTACTTC.

This clonotype was counted a few times. This chain connects TRBV12-3 or TRBV12-4 to TRBJ2-1, with D uncertain. The V and J ends lost 3 bases and 7 bases respectively, with 19 bases between them. The CDR3 has 16 amino acids. The CDR3 reads CASSFVSSRTRNEQFF. The CDR3 DNA follows: TGTGCCAGCAGTTTTGTAAGCTCCAGGACCCGAAATGAGCAGTTCTTC.

This chain links TRBV20-1 with TRBJ2-3, with unresolved D. This CDR3 is built from 15 residues. Trimming stripped 3 bases from V and 1 base from J, with 14 bases between. Germline CDR1 DFQATT, CDR2 SNEGSKA (reference sequence). Written as DNA, the CDR3 is TGCAGTGCTAGCCCAAACAAGGGCGGCACAGATACGCAGTATTTT. Amino acid sequence: CSASPNKGGTDTQYF.

The chain is built from TRBV20-1 and TRBJ2-1, with 15 positions matching TRBD2. V dropped 8 bases and J dropped 6; count of bases not matched to a gene: 11. The length of the CDR3 is 16 residues. Germline V gene data show CDR1 as DFQATT and CDR2 as SNEGSKA (reference sequence). The CDR3 sequence: CSLGTSGRPSSNEQFF. CDR3 DNA sequence: TGCAGTCTCGGGACTAGCGGGAGGCCTAGTTCCAATGAGCAGTTCTTC.

This clonotype was seen a few times. The rearrangement links TRBV7-9 to TRBJ1-3; 7 nucleotides align to TRBD1. CDR3 length: 15 residues. V dropped 6 bases and J dropped 0; count of bases not matched to a gene: 5. The germline CDR1 and CDR2 sequences are SEHNR and FQNEAQ (reference sequence). The DNA for the CDR3 is TGTGCCAGCAGACCCGGACAGGTCTCTGGAAACACCATATATTTT. It yields the protein CASRPGQVSGNTIYF.

The gene calls are TRBV28 and TRBJ2-2; unclear D gene. The CDR3 length is 13 residues. Trimming took 5 bases from V and 7 from J, leaving 11 bases between them. Per the germline V gene, CDR1 is MDHEN and CDR2 is SYDVKM. CDR3: CASSRRFGGELFF. The CDR3 DNA reads TGTGCCAGCAGTCGAAGGTTTGGCGGGGAGCTGTTTTTT.

The chain joins TRBV20-1 to TRBJ2-1; 10 bases match TRBD2. Looked up from germline, CDR1 is DFQATT and CDR2 is SNEGSKA (reference sequence). After removal of 5 bases from V and 5 bases from J, the junction contained 15 bases not matched to a gene. The CDR3 runs to 17 residues. CDR3: CSAPLAGEIMVNNEQFF. The CDR3 coding sequence is TGCAGTGCTCCCCTAGCGGGAGAGATCATGGTGAACAATGAGCAGTTCTTC.

This clonotype turned up a few times. The rearrangement links TRBV5-1 to TRBJ2-7, with 8 bases identical to TRBD1. The V and J ends lost 3 bases and 1 base, in that order; junction bases with no gene match: 6. The CDR3 spans 15 residues. The V gene's germline CDR1 is SGHRS and CDR2 YFSETQ. The CDR3 region has the DNA TGCGCCAGCAGCTCGACAGGGGCCCCTTCCTACGAGCAGTACTTC. This codes for CASSSTGAPSYEQYF.

This chain joins TRBV4-1 and TRBJ2-3; D assignment may be TRBD1 or TRBD2 (5 bases each). The CDR3 has 15 amino acids. Germline CDR1 and CDR2: MGHRA and YSYEKL. V dropped 0 bases and J dropped 7 bases, with 14 bases sitting between them. CDR3 DNA: TGCGCCAGCAGCCAAGATGTGGGACCCTCCTATACGCAGTATTTT. It translates to CASSQDVGPSYTQYF.

This sequence joins TRBV6-2 or TRBV6-3 and TRBJ2-7, with 9 nucleotides matching TRBD1. V was clipped by 6 bases and J by 7 bases; unmatched bases: 10. There are 14 residues in the CDR3. Germline CDR1 MNHEY, CDR2 SVGEGT. CDR3 DNA: TGTGCCAGCAGACCCTGGACAGGGGTAAAAGAGCAGTACTTC. It translates to CASRPWTGVKEQYF.

Regarding this clonotype: A single base separates this from a much larger clone, so it may be a read error. A read error is likely, as this CDR3 ends without the conserved phenylalanine or tryptophan. The V call is TRBV7-2, the J call TRBJ2-7; D is perhaps TRBD1 (5 bases). Germline V lookup: CDR1 SGHTA, CDR2 FQGNSA. This CDR3 spans 14 amino acids. Trimming took off 5 bases at V and 2 bases at J, with 13 bases between the two ends. Here the CDR3 DNA reads TGTGCCAGCAGCCGAGACAGTGTTACCTACGAGCAGTACCTC. This translates into CASSRDSVTYEQYL.

This clonotype was recorded at least ten times. V usage is TRBV7-8 and J usage is TRBJ2-5, with 10 bases that match TRBD2. J was trimmed by 4 bases and V by 5 bases; bases with no gene match: 10. Germline CDR1 reads SGHVS; CDR2 reads FQNEAQ. This CDR3 has 16 amino acids. The CDR3: CASSAPLRLAGETQYF. CDR3 in DNA: TGTGCCAGCAGCGCCCCTCTCCGACTAGCGGGAGAGACCCAGTACTTC.

The chain recombines TRBV4-1 with TRBJ2-7; D tentatively reads TRBD1 or TRBD2 (5 bases each). The V end was cut by 0 bases, the J end by 5 bases, with 17 bases between. The CDR3 is 16 amino acids. The germline V gene has CDR1 MGHRA and CDR2 YSYEKL. This chain's CDR3 is CASSQDQGREKNEQYF. The CDR3 nucleotides are TGCGCCAGCAGCCAAGATCAAGGCAGGGAGAAGAACGAGCAGTACTTC.

This clonotype was recorded at least ten times. This rearrangement joins TRBV29-1 to TRBJ2-4, with 7 positions matching TRBD1. This CDR3 is 12 amino acids long. Germline CDR1 SQVTM, CDR2 ANQGSEA. With V trimmed by 6 bases and J by 8 bases, 7 bases remained unmatched. The CDR3 sequence: CSVNRGADIQYF. As DNA, the CDR3 is TGCAGCGTCAACAGGGGAGCGGACATTCAGTACTTC.

V and J are TRBV6-5 and TRBJ1-4; D is perhaps TRBD1 (6 bases). This CDR3 is built from 14 residues. The germline V gene encodes CDR1 MNHEY and CDR2 SVGAGI. V dropped 2 bases and J dropped 6 bases, with 10 bases sitting between them. CDR3 in amino acids: CASSYTGKDEKLFF. The CDR3 DNA reads TGTGCCAGCAGTTACACAGGGAAGGATGAAAAACTGTTTTTT.

V is TRBV10-3 and J is TRBJ1-3, with TRBD1 identical over 7 bases. Germline V gene lookup returns CDR1 ENHRY and CDR2 SYGVKD. This CDR3 spans 16 amino acids. Trimming at V came to 4 bases and at J to 0 bases, leaving 6 bases not matched to a gene. CDR3 loop: CAISGARGGSGNTIYF. DNA for the CDR3: TGTGCCATCAGTGGAGCCAGGGGGGGCTCTGGAAACACCATATATTTT.